This TCR beta chain was sequenced in a study of graft-versus-host responses after intestinal transplantation (dated by TCRdb to about 2021). Looking at the study overall: The transplants that recipients got were multivisceral, liver-intestinal, or isolated intestinal. Rather than going through the commercial service, samples from a few later patients were sequenced in-house on an Illumina MiSeq and processed with MiXCR. All recipients received anti-thymocyte globulin induction followed by maintenance tacrolimus and steroids for 3 to 4 years. Of the 20 to 30 intestinal transplant recipients enrolled in the cohort, one of whom was a retransplant, 3 patients without pretransplant specimens were excluded. Graft-versus-host and host-versus-graft alloreactive T cell clones were tracked in the graft, circulation and bone marrow after intestinal transplantation using bulk TCR-beta CDR3 sequencing. Alloreactive clones were identified by sequencing pre-transplant mixed lymphocyte reaction products and comparing them with unstimulated pre-transplant donor and recipient T cells. Donor T cell macrochimerism was defined as a peak of at least 4% donor T cells among recipient peripheral blood mononuclear cells.

Receptor amplification or capture employed the immunoSEQ multiplex PCR assay. For most patients, genomic DNA was isolated with the Qiagen DNeasy Blood and Tissue Kit and shipped frozen to Adaptive Biotechnologies for TCR sequencing. Adaptive Biotechnologies carried out high-throughput TCR-beta CDR3 sequencing of genomic DNA for most patients. For the original study's pipeline: Adaptive's ImmunoSEQ software was the source of the TCR sequencing data for 15 to 20 patients, while a few other patients were processed with MiXCR and VDJtools. CD4 versus CD8 sorting errors were corrected by removing sequences found in both subsets at a frequency ratio below 5:1. CDR3 nucleotide sequences shared between donor and recipient were removed because their origin could not be assigned. To be classed as alloreactive, a clone needed at least 2-fold expansion over unstimulated cells and a minimum CFSE-low frequency of 0.002% (template counts) or 0.001% (read counts). Clones were considered mappable if detected in sequenced pre-transplant spleen, lymph node, or MLR CFSE-low populations of the donor or recipient. The cumulative frequency of alloreactive clones was calculated as a percentage of all sequences, weighted by copy number. TCRdb limited this immuneACCESS table to in-frame rearrangements with V and J called. A share of clones is missing; checked studies link under half to unresolved V genes, and the rest is unexplained. The V and J calls and clone size were taken over from that table, and D and trimming were inferred from the DNA. The sample includes fewer than 120,000 clones, with about 94% observed a single time. The biggest ten clones account for about 0.54% of the sample.

Turning to this clone: Its antigen is still unknown. Per-nucleotide qualities are absent, and no much larger clonotype sits a single base away. Other DNA sequences in the same sample also yield this CDR3.

Summary of the overall study and its limitations: Early after transplant, declines in HvG clones were associated with peak levels of circulating GvH clones. GvH clones were found in recipient bone marrow, and some of the GvH clones appeared earlier in ileal mucosa or blood, which is consistent with an intestinal mucosal origin. High GvH to HvG T cell clonal ratios were observed in the allografts of patients with donor T cell macrochimerism. Conclusions were limited by the relatively low number and heterogeneity of intestinal transplant patients.

The time point tag for this specimen amounts to: cells obtained before transplantation from donor or recipient. CD3+CD4+ and CD3+CD8+ populations were FACS-sorted from unstimulated pre-transplant donor and recipient cells taken from spleen or lymph nodes. Trimming costs V 3 bases and J 0 bases, and their ends lie 5 bases apart. From the germline V gene (reference sequence), CDR1 is MNHEY and CDR2 is SMNVEV. Including cysteine and phenylalanine, the CDR3 has 13 amino acids. Only the CDR3 DNA is retained, 39 bases long and in frame from the first base. This TCR was sampled from a human donor who received an intestinal transplant. The sample was unstimulated CD8+ T cells sorted from spleen or lymph node cells, taken before intestinal transplant. The V and J genes are TRBV27 and TRBJ1-1; the D gene is not confidently resolved. The DNA reads TGTGCCAGCAGTTTGACGGTGAACACTGAAGCTTTCTTT. Translated, it reads CASSLTVNTEAFF.